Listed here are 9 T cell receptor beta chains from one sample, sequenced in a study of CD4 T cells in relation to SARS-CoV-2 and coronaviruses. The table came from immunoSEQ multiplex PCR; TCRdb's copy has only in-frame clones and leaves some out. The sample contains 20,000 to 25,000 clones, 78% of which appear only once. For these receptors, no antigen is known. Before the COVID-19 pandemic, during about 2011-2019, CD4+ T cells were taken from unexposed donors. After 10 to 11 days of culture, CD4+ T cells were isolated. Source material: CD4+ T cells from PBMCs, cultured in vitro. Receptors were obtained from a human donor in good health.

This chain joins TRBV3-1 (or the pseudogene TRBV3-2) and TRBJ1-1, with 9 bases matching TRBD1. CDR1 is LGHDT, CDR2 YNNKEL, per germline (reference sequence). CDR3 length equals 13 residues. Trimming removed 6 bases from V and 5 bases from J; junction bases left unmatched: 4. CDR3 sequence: CASRQGAATEAFF. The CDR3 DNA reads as TGTGCCAGCAGACAGGGGGCAGCGACTGAAGCTTTCTTT.

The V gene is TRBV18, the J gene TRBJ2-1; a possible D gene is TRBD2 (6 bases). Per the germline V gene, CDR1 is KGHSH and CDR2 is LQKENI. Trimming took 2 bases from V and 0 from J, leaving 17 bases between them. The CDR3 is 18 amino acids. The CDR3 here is CASSPRGLRGSSYNEQFF. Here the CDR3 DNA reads TGTGCCAGCTCACCAAGAGGATTACGGGGGAGCTCCTACAATGAGCAGTTCTTC. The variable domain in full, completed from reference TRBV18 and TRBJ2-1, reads NAGVMQNPRHLVRRRGQEARLRCSPMKGHSHVYWYRQLPEEGLKFMVYLQKENIIDESGMPKERFSAEFPKEGPSILRIQQVVRGDSAAYFCASSPRGLRGSSYNEQFFGPGTRLTVL.

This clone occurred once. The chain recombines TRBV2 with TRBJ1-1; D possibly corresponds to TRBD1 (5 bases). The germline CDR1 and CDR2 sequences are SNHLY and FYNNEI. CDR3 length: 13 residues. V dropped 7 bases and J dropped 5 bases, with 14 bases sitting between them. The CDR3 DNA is TGTGCCAGCACCCGGGACTCTGGGACTGAAGCTTTCTTT. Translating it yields CASTRDSGTEAFF.

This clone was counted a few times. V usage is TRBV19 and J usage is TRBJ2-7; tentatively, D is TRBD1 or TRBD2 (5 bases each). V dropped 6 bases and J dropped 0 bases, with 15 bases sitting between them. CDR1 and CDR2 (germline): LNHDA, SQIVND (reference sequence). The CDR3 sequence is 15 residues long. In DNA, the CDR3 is TGTGCCAGTAGCTCGACCGGGACGGTCTCCTACGAGCAGTACTTC. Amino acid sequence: CASSSTGTVSYEQYF. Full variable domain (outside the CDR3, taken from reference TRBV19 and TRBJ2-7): DGGITQSPKYLFRKEGQNVTLSCEQNLNHDAMYWYRQDPGQGLRLIYYSQIVNDFQKGDIAEGYSVSREKKESFPLTVTSAQKNPTAFYLCASSSTGTVSYEQYFGPGTRLTVT.

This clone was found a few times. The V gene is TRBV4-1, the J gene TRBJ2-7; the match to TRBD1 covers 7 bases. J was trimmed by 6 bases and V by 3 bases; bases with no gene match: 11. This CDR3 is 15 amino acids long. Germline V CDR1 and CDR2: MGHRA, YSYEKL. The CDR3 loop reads CASSQFSNRGSEQYF. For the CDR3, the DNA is TGCGCCAGCAGCCAGTTCAGTAACAGGGGCTCCGAGCAGTACTTC.

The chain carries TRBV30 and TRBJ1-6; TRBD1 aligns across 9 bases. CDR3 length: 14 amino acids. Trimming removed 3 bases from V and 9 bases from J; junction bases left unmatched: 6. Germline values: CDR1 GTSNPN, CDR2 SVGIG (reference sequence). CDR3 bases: TGTGCCTGGAGACTTGGACAGGGGACTTCACCCCTCCACTTT. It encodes CAWRLGQGTSPLHF. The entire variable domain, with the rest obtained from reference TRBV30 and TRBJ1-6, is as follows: SQTIHQWPATLVQPVGSPLSLECTVEGTSNPNLYWYRQAAGRGLQLLFYSVGIGQISSEVPQNLSASRPQDRQFILSSKKLLLSDSGFYLCAWRLGQGTSPLHFGNGTRLTVT.

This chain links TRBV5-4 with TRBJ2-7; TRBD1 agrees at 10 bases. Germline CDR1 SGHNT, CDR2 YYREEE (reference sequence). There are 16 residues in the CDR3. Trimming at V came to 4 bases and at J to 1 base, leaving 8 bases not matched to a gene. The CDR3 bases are TGTGCCAGCAGCGCCGACCGGGACAGGGGATCCTACGAGCAGTACTTC. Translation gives CASSADRDRGSYEQYF. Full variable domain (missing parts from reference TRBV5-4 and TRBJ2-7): ETGVTQSPTHLIKTRGQQVTLRCSSQSGHNTVSWYQQALGQGPQFIFQYYREEENGRGNFPPRFSGLQFPNYSSELNVNALELDDSALYLCASSADRDRGSYEQYFGPGTRLTVT.

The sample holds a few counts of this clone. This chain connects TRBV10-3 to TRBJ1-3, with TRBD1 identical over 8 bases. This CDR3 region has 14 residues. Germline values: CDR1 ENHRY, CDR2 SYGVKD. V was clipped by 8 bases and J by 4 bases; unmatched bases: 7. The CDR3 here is CAIGQGGTGNTIYF. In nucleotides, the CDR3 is TGTGCCATCGGACAGGGCGGTACGGGAAACACCATATATTTT.

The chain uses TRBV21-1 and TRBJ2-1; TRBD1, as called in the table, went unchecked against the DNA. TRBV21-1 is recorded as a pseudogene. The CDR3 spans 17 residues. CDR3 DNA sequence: TGTGCCAGCAGCAAAAGGATGGACAGGGACAGGCGAAATGAGCAGTTCTTC. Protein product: CASSKRMDRDRRNEQFF.